Sequencing of this T cell receptor (beta chain) was carried out in a study of T cell responses to AZD1222 COVID-19 vaccine. Germline assignment: CDR1 MGHDK and CDR2 SYGVNS. V was pared by 1 base and J by 6 bases, with 9 bases of the junction left unmatched. CDR3 length: 16 amino acids. Some clones are missing from TCRdb's copy, which holds only in-frame ones; the method was immunoSEQ multiplex PCR. The sample yields about 160,000 clones, about nine tenths seen once. The sample was peripheral blood, taken on day 0 of AZD1222 vaccination. The sequence was collected from an adult in good health. The chain has TRBV25-1 and TRBJ1-2; TRBD1 matches at 9 bases. CDR3 nucleotide sequence: TGTGCCAGCAGTGAATCCATACAGGGGGCGCGAAATGGCTACACCTTC. It specifies CASSESIQGARNGYTF.